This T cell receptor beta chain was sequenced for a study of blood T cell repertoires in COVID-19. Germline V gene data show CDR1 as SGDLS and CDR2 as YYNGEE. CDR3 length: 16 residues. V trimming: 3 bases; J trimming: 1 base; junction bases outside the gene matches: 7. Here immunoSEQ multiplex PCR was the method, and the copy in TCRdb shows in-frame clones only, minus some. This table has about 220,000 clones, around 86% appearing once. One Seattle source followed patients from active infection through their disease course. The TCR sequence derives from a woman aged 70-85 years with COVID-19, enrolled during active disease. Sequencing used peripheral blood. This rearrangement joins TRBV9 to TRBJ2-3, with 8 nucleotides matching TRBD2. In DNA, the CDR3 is TGTGCCAGCAGCGCTAGTAAGACTAGCGGCACAGATACGCAGTATTTT. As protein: CASSASKTSGTDTQYF.